A single sample gave rise to the 28 T cell receptor beta chains below, sequenced in a study of identical twins (dated by TCRdb to between 2015 and 2016). Receptor amplification or capture employed 5' RACE. TCRdb lists the instrument as Illumina HiSeq 2000. TCRdb cleaned the public reads at Q25 with fastp, built clones with MiXCR and kept in-frame beta chains. Here each entry gathers all rows of one CDR3 protein and keeps the most common genes and DNA. Here the sample has about 530,000 distinct CDR3 sequences; more than 20% occur a single time. The ten most abundant clones make up 0.48% of the sample. These data were also filed under a second study, of yellow fever vaccine responses in identical twins.

Material for sequencing was CD4+ T cells sorted from blood. Every receptor here comes from a woman under 30 in good health.

The chain links TRBV4-1 to TRBJ2-7, with 12 bases identical to TRBD1. The V gene's germline CDR1 is MGHRA and CDR2 YSYEKL. The CDR3 contains 19 residues. Unmatched junction bases numbered 17, after V lost 4 bases and J lost 4 bases. CDR3 nucleotide sequence: TGCGCCAGCAGCCGGATTACCAACCCGGGACAGGGGGCGAGGTACGAGCAGTACTTC. As protein: CASSRITNPGQGARYEQYF.

The rearrangement uses TRBV12-3 or TRBV12-4 and TRBJ2-2; D gene ambiguous. The CDR3 totals 11 residues. Between the trimmed V and J ends, which lost 8 bases and 7 bases, there was a span of 8 bases. CDR3 in amino acids: CASGTIGELFF. The CDR3, as DNA: TGTGCCAGCGGAACAATCGGGGAGCTGTTTTTT.

This clonotype was seen more than once but under ten times. The gene calls are TRBV7-9 and TRBJ2-3; tentative D call: TRBD2 (6 bases). The CDR3 sequence is 15 residues long. With 3 bases removed from V and 4 bases from J, the gap between germline ends came to 14 bases. Germline values: CDR1 SEHNR, CDR2 FQNEAQ (reference sequence). The CDR3 loop is CASSFLRERSDTQYF. The CDR3 DNA reads as TGTGCCAGCAGCTTTTTACGGGAGAGATCAGATACGCAGTATTTT.

The V call is TRBV25-1, the J call TRBJ2-7, with 9 bases lining up with TRBD1. From germline, CDR1 is MGHDK and CDR2 SYGVNS. Losses at the gene ends were 7 bases for V and 6 bases for J; bases not matched to a gene: 10. The CDR3 has 14 residues. The CDR3 region is CASTAGTGFREQYF. CDR3 nucleotides: TGTGCCAGCACCGCCGGGACAGGGTTCCGCGAGCAGTACTTC.

The chain joins TRBV12-3 or TRBV12-4 to TRBJ2-3, with D maybe TRBD1 (5 bases). V gave up 3 bases and J gave up 1 base, with 8 bases separating them. There are 14 residues in the CDR3. CDR3 bases: TGTGCCAGCAGTTTTCTCAGGGGCACAGATACGCAGTATTTT. Its protein product is CASSFLRGTDTQYF.

V usage is TRBV7-2 and J usage is TRBJ1-5; a possible D gene is TRBD1 (5 bases). The CDR3 covers 14 residues. The germline V and J ends were trimmed by 0 bases and 6 bases, with 9 bases remaining between them. Germline V gives CDR1 SGHTA, CDR2 FQGNSA. The DNA for the CDR3 is TGTGCCAGCAGCTTAGCGTCAGGGAGTCAGCCCCAGCATTTT. Protein product: CASSLASGSQPQHF.

This chain's CDR3 is CASSPAAGLFDEQFF. CDR3 in DNA: TGTGCCAGCTCACCGGCAGCGGGCCTCTTCGATGAGCAGTTCTTC. This chain uses TRBV18 with TRBJ2-1; tentatively, D is TRBD2 (6 bases). CDR3 length: 15 residues. Trimming took off 3 bases at V and 8 bases at J, with 17 bases between the two ends. CDR1 KGHSH and CDR2 LQKENI come from the germline V gene.

The chain carries TRBV20-1 and TRBJ1-1; D remains unclear. The CDR3 loop spans 12 amino acids. Germline CDR1 is DFQATT and CDR2 is SNEGSKA (reference sequence). Trimming took off 2 bases at V and 4 bases at J, with 8 bases between the two ends. The chain's CDR3 is CSARTQGTEAFF. CDR3 sequence (DNA): TGCAGTGCTAGAACCCAAGGCACTGAAGCTTTCTTT.

The chain links TRBV6-1 to TRBJ2-1, with D perhaps assigned TRBD1 or TRBD2 (5 bases each). Germline V CDR1 and CDR2: MNHNS, SASEGT. The CDR3 consists of 14 residues. Between the trimmed V and J ends, which lost 6 bases and 6 bases, there was a span of 15 bases. CDR3 bases: TGTGCCAGCAGCCGGGACGGCCTTATCAATGAGCAGTTCTTC. It translates to CASSRDGLINEQFF.

The chain is built from TRBV5-1 and TRBJ2-7; TRBD1 is a possible D gene (5 bases). This CDR3 region has 14 residues. The germline V gene has CDR1 SGHRS and CDR2 YFSETQ. Trimming pared 5 bases from V and 5 bases from J, leaving 17 bases between. The CDR3 reads CASRRAETVHEQYF. CDR3 coding DNA: TGCGCCAGCAGGCGTGCCGAGACAGTCCACGAGCAGTACTTC.

This clonotype came up a few times. The V call is TRBV11-3, the J call TRBJ2-1, with 10 nucleotides matching TRBD2. The ends lost 6 bases at V and 10 bases at J; junction bases unmatched: 3. The CDR3 runs to 12 residues. Germline V gives CDR1 SGHNT, CDR2 YENEEA. The CDR3 sequence is CASRRTSGEQFF. The CDR3 DNA reads as TGTGCCAGCAGACGGACTAGCGGAGAGCAGTTCTTC.

This clonotype has only a few counts. V is TRBV5-1 and J is TRBJ2-2; 7 nucleotides align to TRBD2. The V gene end was trimmed by 1 base and the J gene end by 4 bases; junction bases not matched to a gene: 7. The germline gives CDR1 SGHRS, CDR2 YFSETQ. The CDR3 is made up of 16 amino acids. CDR3 region: CASSLSVAGVTGELFF. The DNA of the CDR3 is TGCGCCAGCAGCTTGTCGGTAGCGGGCGTCACCGGGGAGCTGTTTTTT. Together with reference TRBV5-1 and TRBJ2-2, the CDR3 gives the full variable domain: KAGVTQTPRYLIKTRGQQVTLSCSPISGHRSVSWYQQTPGQGLQFLFEYFSETQRNKGNFPGRFSGRQFSNSRSEMNVSTLELGDSALYLCASSLSVAGVTGELFFGEGSRLTVL.

V usage is TRBV7-9 and J usage is TRBJ1-5; D perhaps matches TRBD1 (5 bases). The CDR3 has 15 amino acids. Trimming cost V 5 bases and J 2 bases, with 13 bases left between them. In germline, CDR1 is SEHNR, CDR2 FQNEAQ (reference sequence). This chain's CDR3 is CASSPRGGGNQPQHF. The CDR3 DNA reads TGTGCCAGCAGCCCTCGCGGGGGTGGCAATCAGCCCCAGCATTTT.

The V and J genes are TRBV18 and TRBJ2-5; TRBD2 aligns across 11 bases. CDR1 is KGHSH, CDR2 LQKENI, per germline. With 3 bases clipped from V and 2 bases from J, the junction kept 8 bases outside the gene matches. CDR3 length equals 17 residues. CDR3 sequence reads: CASSPWGLAAAQETQYF. The DNA of the CDR3 is TGTGCCAGCTCACCGTGGGGACTAGCGGCAGCACAAGAGACCCAGTACTTC.

The J gene is TRBJ2-7, the V gene TRBV24-1; 13 bases are a match to TRBD2. The CDR3 spans 13 residues. V lost 9 bases to trimming and J lost 6 bases; unmatched junction nucleotides: 4. Per the germline V gene, CDR1 is KGHDR and CDR2 is SFDVKD. The CDR3 sequence: CATWGLAGCEQYF. DNA for the CDR3: TGTGCCACCTGGGGACTAGCGGGATGCGAGCAGTACTTC.

The V and J genes are TRBV29-1 and TRBJ2-1; D possibly matches TRBD1 or TRBD2 (5 bases each). This CDR3 region has 14 residues. V lost 0 bases to trimming and J lost 13 bases, with 19 bases between them. Per germline, CDR1 SQVTM and CDR2 ANQGSEA. CDR3 loop: CSVEDIGTAGAQFF. The CDR3 region has the DNA TGCAGCGTTGAAGATATTGGGACCGCCGGAGCCCAGTTCTTC.

The chain is built from TRBV12-3 or TRBV12-4 and TRBJ1-1; 8 nucleotides match TRBD1. J was trimmed by 5 bases and V by 5 bases; bases with no gene match: 7. This CDR3 region has 14 residues. The CDR3 nucleotides read TGTGCCAGCAGTGCCTCGGACAGGGTAACTGAAGCTTTCTTT. Amino acids: CASSASDRVTEAFF.

The J gene is TRBJ1-2, the V gene TRBV6-1, with D possibly matching TRBD1 (5 bases). Looked up from germline, CDR1 is MNHNS and CDR2 is SASEGT. The CDR3 contains 14 residues. V lost 6 bases and J lost 8, with 19 bases in between. The DNA of the CDR3 is TGTGCCAGCAGCCCCACCGGGGACTCGGGGGGCTACACCTTC. As protein: CASSPTGDSGGYTF.

This clonotype was seen a handful of times. V and J are TRBV7-6 and TRBJ2-5; D unclear. V was cut by 5 bases and J by 4 bases, with 14 bases left in between. The CDR3 loop spans 14 amino acids. Germline CDR1 and CDR2: SGHVS and FNYEAQ. The CDR3 here is CASSPSNGLETQYF. CDR3 nucleotides: TGTGCCAGCAGCCCGTCGAACGGGCTAGAGACCCAGTACTTC.

This clonotype occurred a few times. The chain uses TRBV12-3 or TRBV12-4 and TRBJ2-1, with D perhaps TRBD2 (7 bases). The CDR3 consists of 14 residues. Deletions cut 8 bases from V and 0 bases from J, with 11 bases between. The CDR3 region has the DNA TGTGCCAGCTGCGGGGGCGTCTCCTACAATGAGCAGTTCTTC. Residues: CASCGGVSYNEQFF.

This clonotype turned up a few times. The CDR3 DNA reads TGTGCCAGCAGCTTAGTTACCGTAGGGGACAATGAAAAACTGTTTTTT. It yields the protein CASSLVTVGDNEKLFF. The chain has TRBV7-8 and TRBJ1-4, with a possible D match to TRBD1 (5 bases). Deletions cut 1 base from V and 5 bases from J, with 14 bases between. The length of the CDR3 is 16 residues. Germline V lookup: CDR1 SGHVS, CDR2 FQNEAQ.

This clonotype was counted many times. The CDR3 nucleotides read TGTGCCATCAGTGACCTGGCCCGGGGGCTGAACACTGAAGCTTTCTTT. Its protein is CAISDLARGLNTEAFF. This sequence joins TRBV10-3 and TRBJ1-1, with D possibly matching TRBD1 (6 bases). CDR1 ENHRY and CDR2 SYGVKD come from the germline V gene. This CDR3 is built from 16 residues. V gave up 3 bases and J gave up 0 bases, with 14 bases separating them.

The V and J genes are TRBV28 and TRBJ2-3, with 11 bases lining up with TRBD2. This CDR3 contains 16 residues. The germline V gene has CDR1 MDHEN and CDR2 SYDVKM. After removal of 5 bases from V and 5 bases from J, the junction contained 9 bases not matched to a gene. CDR3 DNA: TGTGCCAGCAGTATACTAGCGGGAGATGGTATAGATACGCAGTATTTT. Its protein product is CASSILAGDGIDTQYF. Complete variable domain (other parts from reference TRBV28 and TRBJ2-3): DVKVTQSSRYLVKRTGEKVFLECVQDMDHENMFWYRQDPGLGLRLIYFSYDVKMKEKGDIPEGYSVSREKKERFSLILESASTNQTSMYLCASSILAGDGIDTQYFGPGTRLTVL.

The genes are TRBV28 and TRBJ2-1; D remains ambiguous. The CDR3 is made up of 14 amino acids. Trimming shortened V by 11 bases and J by 0 bases, and 14 bases separated the two germline ends. In germline, CDR1 is MDHEN, CDR2 SYDVKM. CDR3 bases: TGTGCCTTGGGTCCTCCGGGCTCCTACAATGAGCAGTTCTTC. Residues: CALGPPGSYNEQFF.

The rearrangement links TRBV6-2 or TRBV6-3 to TRBJ2-1; 10 nucleotides match TRBD2. The junction had 5 bases not matched to a gene; V was cut back by 7 bases and J by 2 bases. CDR3 length: 15 amino acids. Germline V gene lookup returns CDR1 MNHEY and CDR2 SVGEGT. Here the CDR3 reads CASTPGLAAYNEQFF. Written as DNA, the CDR3 is TGTGCCAGCACCCCAGGACTAGCGGCCTACAATGAGCAGTTCTTC.

This clonotype appeared a few times. The chain combines TRBV4-1 with TRBJ1-1; 12 bases agree with TRBD1. The CDR3 has 15 residues. Germline CDR1 MGHRA, CDR2 YSYEKL. The V and J ends lost 5 bases and 6 bases, in that order; junction bases with no gene match: 7. This chain's CDR3 is CASSAPGQGASEAFF. The CDR3 DNA is TGCGCCAGCAGCGCGCCGGGACAGGGGGCTTCTGAAGCTTTCTTT.

The gene calls are TRBV7-8 and TRBJ2-5; D may be TRBD2 (6 bases). Trimming stripped 8 bases from V and 5 bases from J, with 9 bases between. This CDR3 spans 11 amino acids. Per the germline V gene, CDR1 is SGHVS and CDR2 is FQNEAQ. The chain's CDR3 is CASGGRETQYF. The DNA of the CDR3 is TGTGCCAGCGGGGGGAGGGAGACCCAGTACTTC.

V is TRBV14 and J is TRBJ2-5, with D perhaps TRBD2 (5 bases). V lost 6 bases to trimming and J lost 0 bases, with 17 bases between them. The CDR3 runs 16 residues. CDR1 SGHDN and CDR2 FVKESK come from the germline V gene. Here the CDR3 reads CASSRVMRANQETQYF. CDR3 nucleotide sequence: TGTGCCAGCAGTCGAGTAATGCGGGCGAACCAAGAGACCCAGTACTTC.